The rows below give T cell receptor beta chains drawn from one sample of a study of blood T cell repertoires in COVID-19. TCRdb's table, derived via immunoSEQ multiplex PCR, lists solely in-frame clones and lacks some. The profile covers some 270,000 clones, with approximately 89% appearing a single time and roughly 1.8% taken by the ten largest. Material for sequencing was PBMCs or T cells enriched from blood (not recorded which). The origin of the receptors is a woman aged 55-69 years who had recovered from COVID-19. Each CDR3 is given with its conserved first and last residue. D genes are given only for firm matches. Only part of the rows carry a size: once, few, many, or a class if the clone is expanded.

clone size,J gene,D gene,CDR3 length,V gene,CDR3 protein,CDR3 DNA
-,TRBJ2-5,-,13,TRBV14,CASSGRLQETQYF,TGTGCCAGCAGCGGGAGGTTACAAGAGACCCAGTACTTC
-,TRBJ1-5,-,16,TRBV6-2/TRBV6-3,CASSYSNARGGQPQHF,TGTGCCAGCAGTTACTCGAACGCCAGGGGCGGTCAGCCCCAGCATTTT
-,TRBJ1-5,TRBD1,15,TRBV9,CASSVDPTGDQPQHF,TGTGCCAGCAGCGTAGATCCAACAGGGGATCAGCCCCAGCATTTT
-,TRBJ2-7,-,11,TRBV11-2,CASSLYGEQYF,TGTGCCAGCAGCCTTTACGGCGAGCAGTACTTC
-,TRBJ2-1,TRBD1,14,TRBV3-1/TRBV3-2,CASSQDHRGDEQFF,TGTGCCAGCAGCCAAGACCACAGGGGAGATGAGCAGTTCTTC
-,TRBJ1-5,-,15,TRBV19,CASRVGLFSNQPQHF,TGTGCCAGTAGGGTGGGACTTTTTAGCAATCAGCCCCAGCATTTT
-,TRBJ1-1,TRBD1,16,TRBV5-1,CASSLGRGPWGTEAFF,TGCGCCAGCAGCTTGGGGAGGGGGCCGTGGGGCACTGAAGCTTTCTTT
-,TRBJ1-2,-,13,TRBV14,CASSQVGGYGYTF,TGTGCCAGCAGCCAAGTGGGGGGCTATGGCTACACCTTC
once,TRBJ1-2,-,12,TRBV2,CASRPDSHGYTF,TGTGCCAGCAGACCCGACAGTCATGGCTACACCTTC
-,TRBJ2-7,-,12,TRBV10-1,CASKEFLSEQYF,TGCGCCAGCAAGGAGTTCCTTTCCGAGCAGTACTTC
-,TRBJ2-1,TRBD2,15,TRBV5-1,CASSLGTSGVDEQFF,TGCGCCAGCAGCTTGGGGACTAGCGGGGTCGATGAGCAGTTCTTC
-,TRBJ1-3,-,13,TRBV7-2,CASSKDRGNTIYF,TGTGCCAGCAGCAAAGACAGGGGAAACACCATATATTTT
-,TRBJ2-7,-,13,TRBV18,CASSSPSSYEQYF,TGTGCCAGCTCATCGCCGAGCTCCTACGAGCAGTACTTC
-,TRBJ2-5,TRBD1,16,TRBV2,CASSEGEGAYQETQYF,TGTGCCAGCAGTGAAGGCGAGGGGGCTTACCAAGAGACCCAGTACTTC
-,TRBJ2-5,-,13,TRBV25-1,CASSESKGRTQYF,TGTGCCAGCAGTGAATCTAAGGGGCGGACCCAGTACTTC
-,TRBJ1-1,TRBD1,14,TRBV5-1,CASSLGQGAVQAFF,TGCGCCAGCAGCTTGGGACAGGGGGCTGTTCAAGCTTTCTTT
-,TRBJ2-1,-,13,TRBV29-1,CSVATSSYNEQFF,TGCAGCGTTGCCACAAGCTCCTACAATGAGCAGTTCTTC
-,TRBJ1-2,-,12,TRBV15,CATSRVRDGYTF,TGTGCCACCAGCAGAGTCAGGGATGGCTACACCTTC
-,TRBJ2-7,-,14,TRBV28,CASSLIAAPYEQYF,TGTGCCAGCAGTTTAATAGCGGCCCCCTACGAGCAGTACTTC
-,TRBJ1-2,-,12,TRBV3-1/TRBV3-2,CASSQDRAGYTF,TGTGCCAGCAGCCAAGACAGGGCGGGCTACACCTTC
-,TRBJ1-5,TRBD1,16,TRBV28,CASSTSQGKSNQPQHF,TGTGCCAGCAGTACCTCACAGGGGAAGAGCAATCAGCCCCAGCATTTT
-,TRBJ1-2,-,14,TRBV28,CASSLGGAVYGYTF,TGTGCCAGCAGTTTAGGGGGCGCGGTTTATGGCTACACCTTC
-,TRBJ1-2,-,13,TRBV2,CASSYDRFGGYTF,TGTGCCAGCAGTTACGACAGGTTCGGTGGCTACACCTTC
-,TRBJ1-5,-,14,TRBV4-1,CASSTGPGNQPQHF,TGCGCCAGCAGCACAGGGCCTGGCAATCAGCCCCAGCATTTT
-,TRBJ2-7,-,14,TRBV2,CASRTGSGIYEQYF,TGTGCCAGCAGAACAGGATCAGGCATCTACGAGCAGTACTTC
-,TRBJ2-7,TRBD2,19,TRBV13,CASSLRELAGVGAVDEQYF,TGTGCCAGCAGCCTCAGGGAACTAGCGGGAGTGGGGGCCGTGGACGAGCAGTACTTC
-,TRBJ2-7,-,12,TRBV30,CARGGRSYEQYF,TGTGCCCGAGGAGGGCGGTCCTACGAGCAGTACTTC
-,TRBJ1-3,-,15,TRBV13,CASSSTGTWGNTIYF,TGTGCCAGCAGCTCGACAGGAACCTGGGGAAACACCATATATTTT
-,TRBJ2-7,-,14,TRBV5-1,CASSLDGRSTQGVF,TGCGCCAGCAGCTTGGACGGTCGTAGTACTCAAGGAGTCTTC
-,TRBJ1-1,TRBD1,14,TRBV6-1,CASSERYRGAEAFF,TGTGCCAGCAGTGAGAGGTACAGGGGGGCTGAAGCTTTCTTT
once,TRBJ1-2,-,16,TRBV30,CAWSASPGQVYYGYTF,TGTGCCTGGAGTGCCTCCCCTGGGCAGGTCTACTATGGCTACACCTTC
-,TRBJ2-3,-,13,TRBV7-9,CASSPGPTDTQYF,TGTGCCAGCAGCCCAGGGCCCACAGATACGCAGTATTTT
-,TRBJ1-2,-,12,TRBV30,CAWSPGGGGYTF,TGTGCCTGGAGTCCGGGGGGGGGCGGCTACACCTTC
-,TRBJ1-4,TRBD1,16,TRBV28,CASSSASGTGPEKLFF,TGTGCCAGCAGTTCCGCCTCCGGGACAGGGCCAGAAAAACTGTTTTTT
-,TRBJ2-2,-,16,TRBV5-1,CASKGTGGTVSGELFF,TGCGCCAGCAAAGGAACGGGGGGCACGGTTTCCGGGGAGCTGTTTTTT
-,TRBJ1-1,-,15,TRBV30,CAWSADSGRRNEAFF,TGTGCCTGGAGTGCTGATTCAGGGAGGCGGAATGAAGCTTTCTTT
-,TRBJ1-5,-,15,TRBV5-8,CASSLTGTTNPPQHF,TGTGCCAGCAGCTTAACCGGGACAACGAACCCTCCCCAGCATTTT
-,TRBJ2-1,TRBD2,13,TRBV5-1,CASSGTGGDEQFF,TGCGCCAGCAGCGGAACTGGGGGGGATGAGCAGTTCTTC
-,TRBJ1-1,-,14,TRBV5-1,CASSSGGVGTEAFF,TGCGCCAGCAGCTCTGGAGGGGTGGGCACTGAAGCTTTCTTT
once,TRBJ2-3,-,13,TRBV7-3,CASSSSTADTQYF,TGTGCCAGCAGCTCCTCCACGGCAGATACGCAGTATTTT
once,TRBJ1-5,-,14,TRBV19,CASSEQASNQPQHF,TGTGCCAGTAGTGAACAGGCTAGCAATCAGCCCCAGCATTTT
-,TRBJ2-3,-,13,TRBV7-9,CASSSEGPDTQYF,TGTGCCAGCAGCTCGGAGGGTCCAGATACGCAGTATTTT
-,TRBJ2-7,TRBD2,18,TRBV19,CASSPLTSGSYSGYEQYF,TGTGCCAGTAGTCCACTAACTAGCGGGAGTTATTCAGGCTACGAGCAGTACTTC
-,TRBJ1-2,TRBD1,12,TRBV11-1,CASSSTGFGYTF,TGTGCCAGCAGCTCGACAGGGTTCGGCTACACCTTC
few,TRBJ2-7,-,14,TRBV2,CASSEAQAPYEQYF,TGTGCCAGCAGTGAAGCGCAGGCCCCCTACGAGCAGTACTTC
-,TRBJ1-5,-,13,TRBV7-6,CASSFGPHQPQHF,TGTGCCAGCAGCTTTGGCCCCCATCAGCCCCAGCATTTT
-,TRBJ1-5,-,14,TRBV5-6,CASSFGSSNQPQHF,TGTGCCAGCAGCTTTGGGAGTAGCAATCAGCCCCAGCATTTT
-,TRBJ2-1,-,12,TRBV5-8,CASSLLVDEQFF,TGTGCCAGCAGCTTGCTAGTTGATGAGCAGTTCTTC
-,TRBJ2-1,-,13,TRBV12-3/TRBV12-4,CASSLFHYNEQFF,TGTGCCAGCAGTTTATTCCATTACAATGAGCAGTTCTTC
-,TRBJ2-1,TRBD2,16,TRBV4-1,CASSPSGGFSYNEQFF,TGCGCCAGCAGCCCCAGCGGGGGGTTTTCCTACAATGAGCAGTTCTTC
-,TRBJ2-5,-,15,TRBV7-9,CASSPPGGRQETQYF,TGTGCCAGCAGCCCCCCGGGGGGCCGCCAAGAGACCCAGTACTTC
medium-sized,TRBJ2-2,TRBD1,17,TRBV4-1,CASSQSGTAYYTGELFF,TGCGCCAGCAGCCAGTCCGGGACAGCCTACTACACCGGGGAGCTGTTTTTT
-,TRBJ1-5,-,12,TRBV6-5,CAGGTPNQPQHF,TGTGCAGGTGGGACACCCAATCAGCCCCAGCATTTT
once,TRBJ1-5,-,16,TRBV3-1/TRBV3-2,CASSQEWAGTNQPQHF,TGTGCCAGCAGCCAAGAATGGGCAGGCACCAATCAGCCCCAGCATTTT
-,TRBJ1-1,-,13,TRBV5-1,CASSLQLETEAFF,TGCGCCAGCAGCTTGCAACTCGAGACTGAAGCTTTCTTT
-,TRBJ2-2,TRBD1,15,TRBV7-3,CASTTQGALGGELFF,TGTGCCAGCACCACACAGGGGGCGCTTGGCGGGGAGCTGTTTTTT
few,TRBJ2-6,-,16,TRBV11-3,CASSFRGPSGANVLTF,TGTGCCAGCAGCTTCAGGGGCCCCTCTGGGGCCAACGTCCTGACTTTC
-,TRBJ2-7,-,11,TRBV20-1,CSAHSSYEQYF,TGCAGTGCTCACAGTTCCTACGAGCAGTACTTC
-,TRBJ1-5,-,16,TRBV6-2/TRBV6-3,CASSSQGLGSNQPQHF,TGTGCCAGCAGTTCCCAGGGACTGGGGTCCAATCAGCCCCAGCATTTT
-,TRBJ1-2,-,15,TRBV7-9,CASSLGQTSNYGYTF,TGTGCCAGCAGCCTAGGACAGACCTCTAACTATGGCTACACCTTC